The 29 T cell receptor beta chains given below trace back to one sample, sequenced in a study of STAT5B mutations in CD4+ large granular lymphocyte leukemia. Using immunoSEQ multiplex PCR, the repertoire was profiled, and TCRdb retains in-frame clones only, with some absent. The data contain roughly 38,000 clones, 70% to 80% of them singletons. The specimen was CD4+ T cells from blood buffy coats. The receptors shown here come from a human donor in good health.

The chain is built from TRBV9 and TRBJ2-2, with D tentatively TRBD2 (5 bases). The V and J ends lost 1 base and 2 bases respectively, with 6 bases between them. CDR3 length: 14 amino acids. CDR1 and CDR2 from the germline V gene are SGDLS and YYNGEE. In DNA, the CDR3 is TGTGCCAGCAGCGTAAGCGGAAACACCGGGGAGCTGTTTTTT. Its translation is CASSVSGNTGELFF.

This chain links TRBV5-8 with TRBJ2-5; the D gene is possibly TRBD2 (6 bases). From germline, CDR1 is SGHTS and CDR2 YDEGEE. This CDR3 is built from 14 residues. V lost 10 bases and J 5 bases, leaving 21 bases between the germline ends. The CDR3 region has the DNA TGTGCCGGAGGGCAAGCCGCAAATACGGAGACCCAGTACTTC. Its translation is CAGGQAANTETQYF.

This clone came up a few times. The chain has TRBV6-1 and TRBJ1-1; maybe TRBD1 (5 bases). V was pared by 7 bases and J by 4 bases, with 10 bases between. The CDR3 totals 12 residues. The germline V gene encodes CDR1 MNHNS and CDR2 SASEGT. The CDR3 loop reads CASTRGITEAFF. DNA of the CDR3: TGTGCCAGCACACGGGGGATCACTGAAGCTTTCTTT.

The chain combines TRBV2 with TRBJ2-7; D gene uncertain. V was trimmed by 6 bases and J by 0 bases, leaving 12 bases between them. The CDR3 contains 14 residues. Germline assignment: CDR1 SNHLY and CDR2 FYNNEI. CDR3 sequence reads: CASREKVSSYEQYF. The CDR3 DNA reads TGTGCCAGCAGGGAAAAGGTTTCCTCCTACGAGCAGTACTTC.

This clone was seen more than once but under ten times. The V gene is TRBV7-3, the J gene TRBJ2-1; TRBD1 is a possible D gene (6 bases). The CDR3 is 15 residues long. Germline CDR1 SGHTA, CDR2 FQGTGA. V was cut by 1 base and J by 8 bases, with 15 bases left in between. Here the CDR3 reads CASSLSQGPFDEQFF. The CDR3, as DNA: TGTGCCAGCAGCTTAAGTCAGGGGCCCTTCGATGAGCAGTTCTTC.

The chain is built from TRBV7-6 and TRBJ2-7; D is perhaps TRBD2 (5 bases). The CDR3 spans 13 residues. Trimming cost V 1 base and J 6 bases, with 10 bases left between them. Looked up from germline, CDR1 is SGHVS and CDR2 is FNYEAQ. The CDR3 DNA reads TGTGCCAGCAGCTTAGGAGGGATCGGCGAGCAGTACTTC. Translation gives CASSLGGIGEQYF.

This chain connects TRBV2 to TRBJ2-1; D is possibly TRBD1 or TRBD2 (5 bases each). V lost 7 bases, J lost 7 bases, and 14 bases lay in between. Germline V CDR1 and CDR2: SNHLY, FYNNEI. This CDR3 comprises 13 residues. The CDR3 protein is CASTEGRTNEQFF. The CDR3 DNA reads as TGTGCCAGCACCGAGGGGAGAACGAATGAGCAGTTCTTC.

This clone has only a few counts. CDR3 nucleotides: TGCGCCAGCAGCTCCGCATACGAGCAGTACTTC. Residues: CASSSAYEQYF. The V and J genes are TRBV5-1 and TRBJ2-7; the D is unclear. The CDR3 spans 11 residues. V was cut by 3 bases and J by 4 bases, with 5 bases left in between. Germline V gene lookup returns CDR1 SGHRS and CDR2 YFSETQ.

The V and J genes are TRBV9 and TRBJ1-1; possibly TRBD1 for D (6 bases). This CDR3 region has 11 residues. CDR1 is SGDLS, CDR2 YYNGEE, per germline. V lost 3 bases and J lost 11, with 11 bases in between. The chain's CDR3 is CASSDRQVAFF. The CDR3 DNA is TGTGCCAGCAGCGATCGACAGGTCGCTTTCTTT.

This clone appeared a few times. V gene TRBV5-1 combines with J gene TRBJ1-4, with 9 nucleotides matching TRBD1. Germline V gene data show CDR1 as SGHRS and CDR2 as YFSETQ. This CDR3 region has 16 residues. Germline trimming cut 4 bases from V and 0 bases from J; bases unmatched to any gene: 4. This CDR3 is CASSPGTGPTNEKLFF. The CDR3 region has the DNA TGCGCCAGCAGCCCCGGGACAGGGCCAACTAATGAAAAACTGTTTTTT.

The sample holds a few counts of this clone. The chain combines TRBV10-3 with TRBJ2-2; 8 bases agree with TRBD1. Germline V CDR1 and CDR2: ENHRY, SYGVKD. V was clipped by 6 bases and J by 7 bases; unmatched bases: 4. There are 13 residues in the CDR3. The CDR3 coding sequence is TGTGCCATCAGGGACAGGGAGGTCGGGGAGCTGTTTTTT. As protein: CAIRDREVGELFF.

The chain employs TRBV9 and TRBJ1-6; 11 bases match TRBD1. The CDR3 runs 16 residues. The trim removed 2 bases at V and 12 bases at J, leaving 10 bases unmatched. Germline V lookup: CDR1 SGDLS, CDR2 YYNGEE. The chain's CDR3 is CASSVSGQGARGPLHF. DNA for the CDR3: TGTGCCAGCAGCGTTTCCGGACAGGGGGCTCGAGGACCCCTCCACTTT.

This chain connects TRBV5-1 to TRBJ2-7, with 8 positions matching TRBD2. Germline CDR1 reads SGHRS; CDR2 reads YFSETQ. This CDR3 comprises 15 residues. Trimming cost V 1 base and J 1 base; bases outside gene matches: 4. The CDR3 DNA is TGCGCCAGCAGCTTGAGCCTAGCGGGTTCCTACGAGCAGTACTTC. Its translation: CASSLSLAGSYEQYF.

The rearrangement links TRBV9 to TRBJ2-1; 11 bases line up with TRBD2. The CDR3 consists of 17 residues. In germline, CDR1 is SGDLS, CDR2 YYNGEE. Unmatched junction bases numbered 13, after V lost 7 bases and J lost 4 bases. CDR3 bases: TGTGCCAGCCCCGGGGCTAGCGGGAGGTTCGCTTACAATGAGCAGTTCTTC. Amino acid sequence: CASPGASGRFAYNEQFF.

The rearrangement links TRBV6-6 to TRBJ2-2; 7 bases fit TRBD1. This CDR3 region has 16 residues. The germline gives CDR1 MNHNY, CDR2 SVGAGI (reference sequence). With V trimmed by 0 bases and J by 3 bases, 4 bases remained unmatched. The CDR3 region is CASSYSGDRDTGELFF. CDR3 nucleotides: TGTGCCAGCAGTTACTCGGGGGACAGAGACACCGGGGAGCTGTTTTTT.

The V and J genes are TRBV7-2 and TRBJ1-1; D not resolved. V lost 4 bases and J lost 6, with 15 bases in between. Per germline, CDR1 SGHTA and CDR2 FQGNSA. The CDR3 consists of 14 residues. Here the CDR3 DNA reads TGTGCCAGCAGCTCCTTGGGTTTTAACGCTGAAGCTTTCTTT. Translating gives CASSSLGFNAEAFF.

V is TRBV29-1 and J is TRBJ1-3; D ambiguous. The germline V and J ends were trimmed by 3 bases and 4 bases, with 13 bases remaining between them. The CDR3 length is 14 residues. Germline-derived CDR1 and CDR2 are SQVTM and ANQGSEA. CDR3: CSVDSETGGNTIYF. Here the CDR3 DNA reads TGCAGCGTTGATAGCGAAACGGGCGGAAACACCATATATTTT.

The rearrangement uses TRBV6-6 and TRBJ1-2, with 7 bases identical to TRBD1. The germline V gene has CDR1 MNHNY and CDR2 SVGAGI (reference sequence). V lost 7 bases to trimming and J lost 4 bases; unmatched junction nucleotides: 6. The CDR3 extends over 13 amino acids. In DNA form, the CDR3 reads TGTGCCAGCACCCCCTCAGGGGGCTATGGCTACACCTTC. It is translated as CASTPSGGYGYTF.

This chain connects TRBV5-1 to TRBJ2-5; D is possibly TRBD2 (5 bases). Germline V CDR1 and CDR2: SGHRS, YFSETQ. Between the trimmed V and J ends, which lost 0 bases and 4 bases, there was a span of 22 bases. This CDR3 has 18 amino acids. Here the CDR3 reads CASSLGSRISVRRETQYF. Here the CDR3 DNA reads TGCGCCAGCAGCTTGGGGAGTAGGATTAGCGTTCGTAGAGAGACCCAGTACTTC.

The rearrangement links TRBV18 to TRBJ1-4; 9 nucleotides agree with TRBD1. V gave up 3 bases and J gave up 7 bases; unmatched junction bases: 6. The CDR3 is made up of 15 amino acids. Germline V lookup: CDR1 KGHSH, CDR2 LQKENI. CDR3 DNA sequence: TGTGCCAGCTCACCCGGGACAGGGAGGGGTGAAAAACTGTTTTTT. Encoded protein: CASSPGTGRGEKLFF.

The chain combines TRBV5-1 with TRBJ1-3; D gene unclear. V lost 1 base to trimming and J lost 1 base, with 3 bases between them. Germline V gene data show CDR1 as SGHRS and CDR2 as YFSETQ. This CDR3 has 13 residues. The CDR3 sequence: CASSLNSGNTIYF. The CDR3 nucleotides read TGCGCCAGCAGCTTGAATTCTGGAAACACCATATATTTT.

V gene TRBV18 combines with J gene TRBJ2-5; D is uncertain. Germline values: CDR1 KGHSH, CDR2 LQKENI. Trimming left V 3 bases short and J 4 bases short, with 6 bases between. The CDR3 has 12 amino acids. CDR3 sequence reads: CASSPVRETQYF. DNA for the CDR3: TGTGCCAGCTCACCGGTACGAGAGACCCAGTACTTC.

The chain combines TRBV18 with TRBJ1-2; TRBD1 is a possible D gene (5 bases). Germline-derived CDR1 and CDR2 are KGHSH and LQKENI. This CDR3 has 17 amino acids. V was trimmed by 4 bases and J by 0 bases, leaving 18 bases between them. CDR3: CASSRGSGTLANYGYTF. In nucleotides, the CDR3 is TGTGCCAGCTCACGTGGGTCAGGGACCTTAGCTAACTATGGCTACACCTTC.

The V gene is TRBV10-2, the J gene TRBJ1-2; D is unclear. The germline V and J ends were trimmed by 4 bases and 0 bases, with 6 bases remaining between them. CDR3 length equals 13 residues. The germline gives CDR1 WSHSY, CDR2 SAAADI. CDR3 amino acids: CASSVGTNYGYTF. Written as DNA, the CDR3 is TGCGCCAGCAGTGTGGGCACTAACTATGGCTACACCTTC.

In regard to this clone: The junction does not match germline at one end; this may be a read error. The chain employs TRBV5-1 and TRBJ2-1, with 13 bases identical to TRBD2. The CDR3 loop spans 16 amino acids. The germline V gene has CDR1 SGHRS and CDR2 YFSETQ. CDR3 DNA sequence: TGCGCCAGCACCTTGGGGGGACTAGCGGGACGCAATGAGCAGTTCTTC. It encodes CASTLGGLAGRNEQFF. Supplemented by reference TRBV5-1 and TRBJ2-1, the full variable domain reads KAGVTQTPRYLIKTRGQQVTLSCSPISGHRSVSWYQQTPGQGLQFLFEYFSETQRNKGNFPGRFSGRQFSNSRSEMNVSTLELGDSALYLCASTLGGLAGRNEQFFGPGTRLTVL.

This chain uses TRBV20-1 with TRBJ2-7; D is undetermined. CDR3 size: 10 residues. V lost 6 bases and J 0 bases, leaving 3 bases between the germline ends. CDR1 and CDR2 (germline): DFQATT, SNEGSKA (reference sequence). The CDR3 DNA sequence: TGCAGTGCCTCCTCCTACGAGCAGTACTTC. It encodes CSASSYEQYF.

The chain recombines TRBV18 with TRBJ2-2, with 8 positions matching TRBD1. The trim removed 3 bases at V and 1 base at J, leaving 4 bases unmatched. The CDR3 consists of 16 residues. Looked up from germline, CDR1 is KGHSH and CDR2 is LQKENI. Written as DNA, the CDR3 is TGTGCCAGCTCACCTTTGGGACAGGAGAACACCGGGGAGCTGTTTTTT. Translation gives CASSPLGQENTGELFF.

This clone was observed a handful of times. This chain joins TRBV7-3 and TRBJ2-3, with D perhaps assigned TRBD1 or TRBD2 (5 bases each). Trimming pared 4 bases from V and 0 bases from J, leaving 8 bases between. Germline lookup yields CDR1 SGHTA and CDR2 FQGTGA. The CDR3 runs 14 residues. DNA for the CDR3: TGTGCCAGCAGCTCGGGACGGAGCACAGATACGCAGTATTTT. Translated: CASSSGRSTDTQYF.

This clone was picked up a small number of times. The CDR3 is CASSPRTGLNTEAFF. The CDR3, as DNA: TGTGCCAGCTCACCAAGGACAGGACTGAACACTGAAGCTTTCTTT. This chain uses TRBV18 with TRBJ1-1; 7 bases agree with TRBD1. V was pared by 2 bases and J by 0 bases, with 3 bases of the junction left unmatched. Germline values: CDR1 KGHSH, CDR2 LQKENI. There are 15 residues in the CDR3.